These 11 T cell receptor beta chains came from one sample sequenced in a study of CD8+ T cells in alopecia areata. Sequencing templates came from extracted RNA that was reverse transcribed into cDNA. Data came from immunoSEQ multiplex PCR; TCRdb stores just in-frame clones and leaves some out. The sample lists 250,000 to 300,000 clones, roughly 60% occurring once. The treatment here: oral pan-JAK inhibitor, 5-10 mg twice daily. The sample here was CD4+ T cells sorted from blood, taken at week 24, from a patient treated with tofacitinib. The receptors here all came from a human donor with alopecia areata.

J is TRBJ2-4 and V is TRBV29-1; 8 nucleotides line up with TRBD1. Germline trimming cut 5 bases from V and 7 bases from J; bases unmatched to any gene: 7. The CDR3 length is 13 residues. Germline V gene lookup returns CDR1 SQVTM and CDR2 ANQGSEA. The CDR3 spells CSVRAGTGNIQYF. Written as DNA, the CDR3 is TGCAGCGTTCGCGCCGGGACAGGCAACATTCAGTACTTC.

This clone was counted between two and nine times. This chain links TRBV14 with TRBJ2-1; TRBD1 aligns across 7 bases. The CDR3 consists of 16 residues. J lost 0 bases, V lost 1 base, and 3 bases had no gene match. The germline CDR1 and CDR2 sequences are SGHDN and FVKESK. The CDR3 DNA reads TGTGCCAGCAGCCAAGTGGGACAGAGCTCCTACAATGAGCAGTTCTTC. Translating it yields CASSQVGQSSYNEQFF.

The gene calls are TRBV7-8 and TRBJ1-2; no reliable D call. Deletions cut 5 bases from V and 3 bases from J, with 7 bases between. The CDR3 is 12 amino acids. Germline loops: CDR1 SGHVS, CDR2 FQNEAQ. CDR3 bases: TGTGCCAGCAGCCAGGTCGACTATGGCTACACCTTC. The encoded protein is CASSQVDYGYTF.

The chain is built from TRBV9 and TRBJ2-1; the D is unclear. The CDR3 spans 15 residues. In germline, CDR1 is SGDLS, CDR2 YYNGEE. V lost 0 bases, J lost 8 bases, and 15 bases lay in between. This CDR3 reads CASSVVGGSAHEQFF. CDR3 sequence (DNA): TGTGCCAGCAGCGTAGTGGGTGGATCGGCTCATGAGCAGTTCTTC.

This clone has a handful of counts. CDR3 sequence (DNA): TGCAGCGTCAGCTCAGGGGGCGATGGCTACACCTTC. Its translation: CSVSSGGDGYTF. V and J are TRBV29-1 and TRBJ1-2; 8 nucleotides agree with TRBD1. The CDR3 contains 12 residues. The junction had 6 bases not matched to a gene; V was cut back by 6 bases and J by 6 bases. Germline-derived CDR1 and CDR2 are SQVTM and ANQGSEA.

This clone was found a few times. The chain links TRBV5-1 to TRBJ2-3; no reliable D call. V was pared by 2 bases and J by 2 bases, with 18 bases between. Germline CDR1 and CDR2: SGHRS and YFSETQ. The CDR3 has 17 amino acids. The CDR3, as DNA: TGCGCCAGCAGCTTAGCGACCGCCACTGTTGACACAGATACGCAGTATTTT. The encoded protein is CASSLATATVDTDTQYF.

This clone occurred a few times. The J gene is TRBJ2-3, the V gene TRBV29-1; D might be TRBD2 (5 bases). Germline CDR1 and CDR2: SQVTM and ANQGSEA. Trimming took off 4 bases at V and 5 bases at J, with 13 bases between the two ends. This CDR3 region has 13 residues. The CDR3 DNA sequence: TGCAGCGTTGGGAGGATTGGTGGAGATACGCAGTATTTT. Amino acids: CSVGRIGGDTQYF.

The rearrangement joins TRBV30 to TRBJ2-7; D might be TRBD1 (5 bases). The CDR3 is made up of 13 amino acids. The V gene lost 0 bases and the J gene lost 3 bases, with 9 bases spanning the gap. Germline CDR1 is GTSNPN and CDR2 is SVGIG (reference sequence). The CDR3 protein is CAWSVKTGYEQYF. The DNA of the CDR3 is TGTGCCTGGAGTGTAAAAACAGGCTACGAGCAGTACTTC.

This rearrangement joins TRBV5-6 to TRBJ1-6; D not resolved. Germline V gene data show CDR1 as SGHDT and CDR2 as YYEEEE. The CDR3 covers 14 residues. Trimming left V 2 bases short and J 7 bases short, with 10 bases between. CDR3 sequence reads: CASSFSLGNSPLHF. CDR3 sequence (DNA): TGTGCCAGCAGCTTTTCGCTTGGCAATTCACCCCTCCACTTT.

V and J are TRBV6-5 and TRBJ2-7; weak D call: TRBD1 (6 bases). V was trimmed by 6 bases and J by 6 bases, leaving 15 bases between them. The CDR3 extends over 13 amino acids. Germline loops: CDR1 MNHEY, CDR2 SVGAGI. CDR3 coding DNA: TGTGCCAGCAGCCGACAGGCGGGTCCCGAGCAGTACTTC. Its protein product is CASSRQAGPEQYF.

This clone was seen only a few times. The chain's CDR3 is CSVAQRGNEQFF. CDR3 DNA sequence: TGCAGCGTTGCCCAGCGGGGCAATGAGCAGTTCTTC. The rearrangement uses TRBV29-1 and TRBJ2-1, with TRBD2 identical over 7 bases. This CDR3 has 12 amino acids. From germline, CDR1 is SQVTM and CDR2 ANQGSEA. With V trimmed by 4 bases and J by 6 bases, 3 bases remained unmatched.